These 2 T cell receptor beta chains were sequenced from one sample in a study of Graves' ophthalmopathy and Graves' hyperthyroidism. Researchers took RNA transcripts and amplified TCR beta CDR3 regions from them. Investigators did first-round RT-PCR with HTBI primers, then second-round multiplex PCR. TCRdb reanalysed the multiplex PCR reads using MiXCR and keeps one entry per CDR3 protein. The repertoire holds over a million distinct CDR3 sequences, with 35% to 45% as singletons. Sequencing input: peripheral blood or thyroid tissue (not recorded which). The receptors shown here come from an adult man with Graves' hyperthyroidism.

Details on this clonotype: This may stem from a read error, because a much larger clone lies one nucleotide away. The rearrangement uses TRBV2 and TRBJ1-2, with 8 bases fitting TRBD1. V trimming: 6 bases; J trimming: 3 bases; junction bases outside the gene matches: 3. Germline V gene data show CDR1 as SNHLY and CDR2 as FYNNEI. The CDR3 loop spans 13 amino acids. The CDR3 DNA reads as TGTGCCAGCAGGCAGGACAGGGACTATGGCTACACCTTC. Translation: CASRQDRDYGYTF.

There are many counts of this clonotype. This chain connects TRBV29-1 to TRBJ1-3; 7 bases fit TRBD1. The CDR3 is 14 residues long. Germline CDR1 and CDR2: SQVTM and ANQGSEA. Losses at the gene ends were 7 bases for V and 0 bases for J; bases not matched to a gene: 6. The CDR3 DNA is TGCAGCGCCCGACAGGGTAACTCTGGAAACACCATATATTTT. This sequence encodes CSARQGNSGNTIYF.